What follows are 30 T cell receptor beta chains derived from one specimen sequenced in a study of CD8 T cells in ankylosing spondylitis (dated 2017 in TCRdb). Library method: 5' RACE. Data came from an Illumina HiSeq 2500. TCRdb cleaned the public reads at Q25 with fastp, built clones with MiXCR and kept in-frame beta chains. Entries are consolidated by CDR3 protein sequence, retaining the most common genes and DNA. Counted in this sample were about 35,000 distinct CDR3 sequences; approximately 3% of them appeared once. Of the sample, 2.8% falls within the top ten clones. Sequencing was done on a sample of blood, either unsorted or a sorted T cell fraction (not recorded which). The receptors were sampled from a male donor with ankylosing spondylitis or in good health (not recorded which).

This clonotype was counted many times. The chain employs TRBV9 and TRBJ2-1, with unresolved D. Trimming cost V 4 bases and J 5 bases, with 16 bases left between them. The CDR3 consists of 15 residues. Germline V gene data show CDR1 as SGDLS and CDR2 as YYNGEE. The chain's CDR3 is CASSSRPLGDNEQFF. The CDR3, as DNA: TGTGCCAGCAGCTCTAGGCCCCTAGGTGACAATGAGCAGTTCTTC.

At least ten counts were recorded for this clonotype. The V call is TRBV9, the J call TRBJ2-1; possibly TRBD1 or TRBD2 for D (5 bases each). V was pared by 2 bases and J by 8 bases, with 14 bases between. Germline V gene data show CDR1 as SGDLS and CDR2 as YYNGEE. The length of the CDR3 is 14 residues. For the CDR3, the DNA is TGTGCCAGCAGCGTCCGCCAGGGTAGCGATGAGCAGTTCTTC. This sequence encodes CASSVRQGSDEQFF.

This clonotype was picked up many times. The rearrangement links TRBV9 to TRBJ2-3; D is undetermined. The CDR3 has 14 residues. Germline V gene data show CDR1 as SGDLS and CDR2 as YYNGEE. Trimming removed 1 base from V and 0 bases from J, with 6 bases in between. CDR3 in DNA: TGTGCCAGCAGCGTAAGGGCCAGCACAGATACGCAGTATTTT. Translated, it gives CASSVRASTDTQYF.

This clonotype was detected ten times or more. The chain is built from TRBV9 and TRBJ2-5, with TRBD2 matching over 12 bases. Germline CDR1 SGDLS, CDR2 YYNGEE. This CDR3 has 16 amino acids. Losses at the gene ends were 4 bases for V and 1 base for J; bases not matched to a gene: 5. CDR3 protein: CASSIGLAGFQETQYF. Written as DNA, the CDR3 is TGTGCCAGCAGCATTGGACTAGCGGGGTTCCAAGAGACCCAGTACTTC.

This clonotype was recorded at least ten times. This chain links TRBV9 with TRBJ1-2; maybe TRBD1 (5 bases). Looked up from germline, CDR1 is SGDLS and CDR2 is YYNGEE. Trimming left V 4 bases short and J 5 bases short, with 9 bases between. The CDR3 spans 12 residues. The CDR3 here is CASSRDGYGYTF. Written as DNA, the CDR3 is TGTGCCAGCAGCCGGGACGGATATGGCTACACCTTC.

The table lists this clonotype with many counts. The chain uses TRBV9 and TRBJ2-3; D is ambiguous. Germline V gene lookup returns CDR1 SGDLS and CDR2 YYNGEE. This CDR3 spans 15 amino acids. The V end lost 0 bases, the J end lost 0 bases, and 8 bases lay between the germline ends. The CDR3 spells CASSVGPVSTDTQYF. CDR3 DNA sequence: TGTGCCAGCAGCGTAGGACCTGTCAGCACAGATACGCAGTATTTT.

This clonotype was seen ten or more times. The chain has TRBV9 and TRBJ2-4; D is uncertain. Germline V gives CDR1 SGDLS, CDR2 YYNGEE. Trimming left V 3 bases short and J 5 bases short, with 6 bases between. CDR3 length: 12 amino acids. CDR3 DNA: TGTGCCAGCAGCGGGACCGAAAACATTCAGTACTTC. Amino acids: CASSGTENIQYF.

This clonotype was counted at least ten times. The rearrangement joins TRBV9 to TRBJ1-1; D is ambiguous. V lost 0 bases and J lost 8, with 17 bases in between. The CDR3 has 15 amino acids. Germline loops: CDR1 SGDLS, CDR2 YYNGEE. DNA of the CDR3: TGTGCCAGCAGCGTAGGAGTGGCTGGGTCTGGGGAAGCTTTCTTT. It encodes CASSVGVAGSGEAFF.

Ten or more counts support this clonotype. This chain connects TRBV9 to TRBJ2-1; the D is unclear. The germline CDR1 and CDR2 sequences are SGDLS and YYNGEE. The CDR3 consists of 13 residues. Trimming took 0 bases from V and 6 from J, leaving 7 bases between them. The CDR3 DNA follows: TGTGCCAGCAGCGTAGGGCTAGTCAATGAGCAGTTCTTC. It is translated as CASSVGLVNEQFF.

This clonotype was recorded at least ten times. The chain links TRBV9 to TRBJ2-3; the match to TRBD1 covers 9 bases. CDR3 length: 15 residues. V lost 6 bases and J lost 4; bases outside the gene matches: 9. The germline gives CDR1 SGDLS, CDR2 YYNGEE. CDR3 bases: TGTGCCAGCAACCTAGGGGGACAGGGCTCAGATACGCAGTATTTT. It yields the protein CASNLGGQGSDTQYF.

This clonotype was seen only a few times. The chain recombines TRBV9 with TRBJ2-1; D possibly corresponds to TRBD2 (7 bases). The length of the CDR3 is 16 residues. CDR1 is SGDLS, CDR2 YYNGEE, per germline. V lost 0 bases and J lost 3, with 13 bases in between. CDR3 sequence reads: CASSVAGGRYYNEQFF. DNA of the CDR3: TGTGCCAGCAGCGTAGCGGGGGGCCGGTACTACAATGAGCAGTTCTTC.

This clonotype was picked up many times. The CDR3 region has the DNA TGTGCCAGGGACCCAAGGCACAGGGAGAGCTCCTACGAGCAGTACGTC. This codes for CARDPRHRESSYEQYV. V and J are TRBV28 and TRBJ2-7; D is possibly TRBD1 (6 bases). CDR3 length: 16 residues. The germline V gene encodes CDR1 MDHEN and CDR2 SYDVKM. Trimming left V 9 bases short and J 0 bases short, with 21 bases between.

By proportion, this clonotype is medium-sized (0.01 to 0.1%). The V and J genes are TRBV29-1 and TRBJ1-5; possibly TRBD1 for D (5 bases). The germline CDR1 and CDR2 sequences are SQVTM and ANQGSEA. Trimming took 1 base from V and 1 from J, leaving 8 bases between them. The CDR3 spans 14 residues. CDR3 residues: CSVEGGGSNQPQHF. The CDR3, as DNA: TGCAGCGTTGAAGGGGGGGGAAGCAATCAGCCCCAGCATTTT.

This clonotype was seen repeatedly, ten times or more. The gene calls are TRBV9 and TRBJ1-4, with D possibly TRBD1 on 6 matching bases. The germline V and J ends were trimmed by 4 bases and 3 bases, with 10 bases remaining between them. CDR1 and CDR2 (germline): SGDLS, YYNGEE. The CDR3 consists of 14 residues. The CDR3 spells CASSPGQPNEKLFF. Written as DNA, the CDR3 is TGTGCCAGCAGCCCCGGACAGCCTAATGAAAAACTGTTTTTT.

This clonotype was found many times. The genes are TRBV9 and TRBJ2-5; 7 bases are a match to TRBD1. The junction had 11 bases not matched to a gene; V was cut back by 7 bases and J by 5 bases. This CDR3 region has 14 residues. Germline CDR1 reads SGDLS; CDR2 reads YYNGEE. The CDR3 coding sequence is TGTGCCAGCGGCCCTACCCAAGGGGGCGAGACCCAGTACTTC. This sequence encodes CASGPTQGGETQYF.

Worth noting for this clonotype: This may arise from a read error, as a much more abundant clone is one base away. The CDR3 coding sequence is TGTGCCAGCAGCCCCCAGGACCATTCTGGGACCAACGTCCTGACTTTC. It specifies CASSPQDHSGTNVLTF. The chain carries TRBV9 and TRBJ2-6; D is uncertain. The germline CDR1 and CDR2 sequences are SGDLS and YYNGEE. This CDR3 has 16 amino acids. The whole variable domain, remainder taken from reference TRBV9 and TRBJ2-6, is DSGVTQTPKHLITATGQRVTLRCSPRSGDLSVYWYQQSLDQGLQFLIQYYNGEERAKGNILERFSAQQFPDLHSELNLSSLELGDSALYFCASSPQDHSGTNVLTFGAGSRLTVL.

This clonotype has ten or more counts. The V and J genes are TRBV9 and TRBJ2-5; D gene ambiguous. V was cut by 3 bases and J by 5 bases, with 11 bases left in between. The CDR3 is 13 residues long. The germline V gene has CDR1 SGDLS and CDR2 YYNGEE. The CDR3 region is CASSGRTGETQYF. Written as DNA, the CDR3 is TGTGCCAGCAGCGGACGCACCGGCGAGACCCAGTACTTC.

There are many counts of this clonotype. The rearrangement joins TRBV9 to TRBJ2-5; D uncertain. The CDR3 is made up of 14 amino acids. V was clipped by 0 bases and J by 5 bases, with 11 bases between them. CDR1 is SGDLS, CDR2 YYNGEE, per germline. The CDR3 spells CASSVDGPRETQYF. The CDR3 nucleotides read TGTGCCAGCAGCGTAGACGGGCCCAGGGAGACCCAGTACTTC.

This clonotype appeared many times. The chain couples TRBV9 to TRBJ2-2; D possibly corresponds to TRBD2 (6 bases). V lost 3 bases and J 1 base, leaving 10 bases between the germline ends. The CDR3 consists of 15 residues. CDR1 is SGDLS, CDR2 YYNGEE, per germline. The CDR3 loop is CASSAGTLNTGELFF. The CDR3 DNA reads as TGTGCCAGCAGCGCCGGGACTCTGAACACCGGGGAGCTGTTTTTT.

This clonotype was recorded many times. The chain recombines TRBV9 with TRBJ1-2, with a tentative D call TRBD1 (5 bases). The germline CDR1 and CDR2 sequences are SGDLS and YYNGEE. V shed 0 bases and J shed 2 bases, with 11 bases lying between them. The CDR3 runs to 15 residues. CDR3 loop: CASSVDQGPNYGYTF. For the CDR3, the DNA is TGTGCCAGCAGCGTAGATCAGGGCCCCAACTATGGCTACACCTTC.

This clonotype was seen repeatedly, ten times or more. This rearrangement joins TRBV9 to TRBJ2-2; 7 bases agree with TRBD1. The V gene's germline CDR1 is SGDLS and CDR2 YYNGEE. With 4 bases clipped from V and 7 bases from J, the junction kept 13 bases outside the gene matches. The CDR3 consists of 16 residues. CDR3: CASSPHLRQGGGELFF. The CDR3 nucleotides are TGTGCCAGCAGCCCGCACTTGAGACAGGGCGGCGGGGAGCTGTTTTTT. Together with reference TRBV9 and TRBJ2-2, the CDR3 gives the full variable domain: DSGVTQTPKHLITATGQRVTLRCSPRSGDLSVYWYQQSLDQGLQFLIQYYNGEERAKGNILERFSAQQFPDLHSELNLSSLELGDSALYFCASSPHLRQGGGELFFGEGSRLTVL.

This clonotype was counted ten times or more. The chain couples TRBV9 to TRBJ2-5; D uncertain. Germline assignment: CDR1 SGDLS and CDR2 YYNGEE. V dropped 2 bases and J dropped 4 bases, with 12 bases sitting between them. The CDR3 is 14 residues long. The CDR3, as DNA: TGTGCCAGCAGCGTTAGAGTAGGTCTAGAGACCCAGTACTTC. Amino acid sequence: CASSVRVGLETQYF.

This clonotype has at least ten counts. The gene calls are TRBV9 and TRBJ2-1; no firm D call. The V end lost 4 bases, the J end lost 4 bases, and 6 bases lay between the germline ends. The CDR3 covers 12 residues. CDR1 and CDR2 from the germline V gene are SGDLS and YYNGEE. As DNA, the CDR3 is TGTGCCAGCAGCAGGGATTACAATGAGCAGTTCTTC. Translated, it gives CASSRDYNEQFF.

This clonotype was counted at least ten times. The V call is TRBV9, the J call TRBJ1-5; TRBD1 matches at 11 bases. The CDR3 consists of 14 residues. Germline V gene data show CDR1 as SGDLS and CDR2 as YYNGEE. V lost 4 bases to trimming and J lost 6 bases; unmatched junction nucleotides: 3. Here the CDR3 reads CASSRTGGSQPQHF. CDR3 DNA: TGTGCCAGCAGCAGGACAGGGGGCAGTCAGCCCCAGCATTTT.

Ten or more counts support this clonotype. The chain has TRBV9 and TRBJ1-3; TRBD1 is a possible D gene (5 bases). V lost 3 bases to trimming and J lost 4 bases, with 14 bases between them. The V gene's germline CDR1 is SGDLS and CDR2 YYNGEE. The CDR3 covers 15 residues. This chain's CDR3 is CASSGGRGVGNTIYF. CDR3 DNA sequence: TGTGCCAGCAGCGGAGGCCGGGGGGTAGGAAACACCATATATTTT.

This clonotype was recorded at least ten times. This chain joins TRBV9 and TRBJ1-4; the D is unclear. Germline V gene data show CDR1 as SGDLS and CDR2 as YYNGEE. The CDR3 runs 13 residues. The V end lost 0 bases, the J end lost 8 bases, and 8 bases lay between the germline ends. As DNA, the CDR3 is TGTGCCAGCAGCGTAGCCCCCGGAGAAAAACTGTTTTTT. Its protein is CASSVAPGEKLFF.

This clonotype has ten or more counts. The gene calls are TRBV9 and TRBJ2-1, with D possibly being TRBD1 or TRBD2 (5 bases each). The CDR3 loop spans 16 amino acids. V lost 0 bases and J lost 7, with 17 bases in between. Germline V gives CDR1 SGDLS, CDR2 YYNGEE. The CDR3 nucleotides read TGTGCCAGCAGCGTAGCAGGGACCCCTCTCGGTAATGAGCAGTTCTTC. This encodes CASSVAGTPLGNEQFF.

This clonotype was recorded many times. This chain links TRBV9 with TRBJ2-2; no reliable D call. Germline lookup yields CDR1 SGDLS and CDR2 YYNGEE. The CDR3 spans 12 residues. V was pared by 0 bases and J by 4 bases, with 1 base between. CDR3 protein: CASSVVTGELFF. For the CDR3, the DNA is TGTGCCAGCAGCGTAGTCACCGGGGAGCTGTTTTTT.

This clonotype occurred many times. This chain joins TRBV9 and TRBJ2-3; 10 positions match TRBD2. Trimming cost V 0 bases and J 2 bases; bases outside gene matches: 9. Per germline, CDR1 SGDLS and CDR2 YYNGEE. The CDR3 consists of 18 residues. The CDR3 sequence is CASSVASGGAGYTDTQYF. DNA of the CDR3: TGTGCCAGCAGCGTAGCCAGCGGGGGGGCGGGTTACACAGATACGCAGTATTTT.

This clonotype was observed many times. The gene calls are TRBV9 and TRBJ2-3; TRBD2 is a possible D gene (5 bases). The CDR3 extends over 15 amino acids. Germline CDR1 reads SGDLS; CDR2 reads YYNGEE. Trimming stripped 0 bases from V and 1 base from J, with 9 bases between. CDR3 sequence reads: CASSVVGSGTDTQYF. Written as DNA, the CDR3 is TGTGCCAGCAGCGTAGTGGGGAGCGGCACAGATACGCAGTATTTT.